These 2 T cell receptor beta chains were sequenced from one sample in a study of T cell repertoires in cytomegalovirus infection. Antigen specificity for these receptors is unknown. MiXCR, applied by TCRdb to the reads, yields one record per CDR3 protein. Here the sample spans 300,000 or so distinct CDR3 sequences, around 25% being singletons. The sequencing here drew on cultured PBMCs, taken from culture after CMV antigen stimulation. These receptors all come from a human donor in good health (CMV status not recorded). Some clones in this sample may be carry-over from other donors' samples.

The chain combines TRBV6-6 with TRBJ2-1; 12 bases match TRBD1. Germline CDR1 and CDR2: MNHNY and SVGAGI (reference sequence). With V trimmed by 9 bases and J by 6 bases, 9 bases remained unmatched. CDR3 length: 15 amino acids. DNA for the CDR3: TGTGCCAGTTGTGAAGGGACAGGGGGCTGCAATGAGCAGTTCTTC. The encoded protein is CASCEGTGGCNEQFF.

The CDR3 loop reads CASSYSAGRANEKLFF. DNA for the CDR3: TGTGCCAGCAGTTACTCCGCCGGCAGGGCTAATGAAAAACTGTTTTTT. The rearrangement links TRBV6-5 to TRBJ1-4; D possibly corresponds to TRBD1 (5 bases). The CDR3 contains 16 residues. Trimming pared 0 bases from V and 3 bases from J, leaving 11 bases between. The V gene's germline CDR1 is MNHEY and CDR2 SVGAGI.